This T cell receptor beta chain originates from a study of cytomegalovirus exposure and HLA in healthy donors. The CDR3 covers 16 residues. Germline V gene data show CDR1 as SGHDN and CDR2 as FVKESK. The V and J ends lost 3 bases and 11 bases, in that order; junction bases with no gene match: 11. 13 Jbeta primers and 60 Vbeta primers were used for the PCR. The method was immunoSEQ multiplex PCR; TCRdb's version includes in-frame clones alone and lacks a portion of them. The sample lists some 150,000 clones, 76% seen once, with 0.6% to 0.95% in the top ten. This chain links TRBV14 with TRBJ2-3; TRBD2 matches at 13 bases. The sequenced sample consisted of PBMCs. The source of this sequence is a female donor in good health and CMV-seronegative. The CDR3 sequence: CASSHTGLAGPMGQYF. CDR3 bases: TGTGCCAGCAGCCATACGGGACTAGCGGGACCCATGGGGCAGTATTTT. Looking up the rest from reference TRBV14 and TRBJ2-3 gives the full variable domain: EAGVTQFPSHSVIEKGQTVTLRCDPISGHDNLYWYRRVMGKEIKFLLHFVKESKQDESGMPNNRFLAERTGGTYSTLKVQPAELEDSGVYFCASSHTGLAGPMGQYFGPGTRLTVL.